This entry lists 29 T cell receptor beta chains sequenced from one sample in a study of OX40 agonist ivuxolimab in advanced cancers. Clones were read by immunoSEQ multiplex PCR, and TCRdb kept only the in-frame ones, dropping some. The data hold about 84,000 clones, with around nine tenths observed a single time. The material was CD4+ or CD8+ T cells sorted from blood, obtained in a trial of the OX40 agonist ivuxolimab. These receptors originate from an adult with an advanced solid tumor such as melanoma, head and neck, liver or kidney cancer.

The chain couples TRBV6-1 to TRBJ1-2; 10 nucleotides agree with TRBD1. J lost 6 bases, V lost 3 bases, and 16 bases had no gene match. The V gene's germline CDR1 is MNHNS and CDR2 SASEGT. The CDR3 is made up of 18 amino acids. This chain's CDR3 is CASSDSGPGQGKVDGYTF. The CDR3 coding sequence is TGTGCCAGCAGTGATTCCGGTCCGGGACAGGGGAAGGTGGATGGCTACACCTTC.

This chain uses TRBV6-1 with TRBJ1-1; the D is unclear. The germline CDR1 and CDR2 sequences are MNHNS and SASEGT. The CDR3 spans 13 residues. The V gene lost 4 bases and the J gene lost 5 bases, with 11 bases spanning the gap. The CDR3 DNA reads TGTGCCAGCAGTGTGGCCAGGCAGACTGAAGCTTTCTTT. Protein: CASSVARQTEAFF.

J is TRBJ1-1 and V is TRBV15; TRBD1 might be the D (5 bases). CDR3 length: 15 amino acids. Per germline, CDR1 LNHNV and CDR2 YYDKDF (reference sequence). Trimming cost V 1 base and J 4 bases, with 13 bases left between them. CDR3 coding DNA: TGTGCCACCAGCAGAGGTGGGACCCGGGTCACTGAAGCTTTCTTT. Its translation is CATSRGGTRVTEAFF.

The rearrangement joins TRBV2 to TRBJ2-5, with 7 positions matching TRBD1. Losses at the gene ends were 8 bases for V and 1 base for J; bases not matched to a gene: 7. This CDR3 comprises 14 residues. Looked up from germline, CDR1 is SNHLY and CDR2 is FYNNEI. CDR3 nucleotides: TGTGCCAGCCCCGGGACAGCCTCCCAAGAGACCCAGTACTTC. Translated, it gives CASPGTASQETQYF.

V gene TRBV7-2 combines with J gene TRBJ2-7, with TRBD2 matching 7 bases. After removal of 3 bases from V and 1 base from J, the junction contained 6 bases not matched to a gene. Germline V gives CDR1 SGHTA, CDR2 FQGNSA. The CDR3 is made up of 15 amino acids. CDR3 residues: CASSLDPGGSYEQYF. The CDR3 coding sequence is TGTGCCAGCAGCTTGGACCCCGGGGGGTCCTACGAGCAGTACTTC.

This chain connects TRBV28 to TRBJ1-2; no firm D call. The CDR3 sequence is 16 residues long. Trimming cost V 6 bases and J 4 bases, with 21 bases left between them. Germline CDR1 and CDR2: MDHEN and SYDVKM. The CDR3 protein is CASSSDLAGSLYGYTF. DNA of the CDR3: TGTGCCAGCAGCTCAGACCTGGCGGGGTCTCTCTATGGCTACACCTTC.

The J gene is TRBJ2-1, the V gene TRBV6-6, with 8 positions matching TRBD2. The germline gives CDR1 MNHNY, CDR2 SVGAGI (reference sequence). Losses at the gene ends were 8 bases for V and 1 base for J; bases not matched to a gene: 7. The CDR3 contains 15 residues. The CDR3: CASGVAGSSYNEQFF. CDR3 DNA sequence: TGTGCCAGCGGAGTAGCGGGGTCTTCCTACAATGAGCAGTTCTTC.

J is TRBJ2-7 and V is TRBV5-6; TRBD1 matches at 9 bases. Per germline, CDR1 SGHDT and CDR2 YYEEEE. The CDR3 is 16 amino acids. Trimming removed 4 bases from V and 0 bases from J; junction bases left unmatched: 8. The CDR3, as DNA: TGTGCCAGCAGCGCCGGGACAGGGTCCCGCTCCTACGAGCAGTACTTC. Amino acids: CASSAGTGSRSYEQYF. The variable domain in full, with the rest retrieved from reference TRBV5-6 and TRBJ2-7, is DAGVTQSPTHLIKTRGQQVTLRCSPKSGHDTVSWYQQALGQGPQFIFQYYEEEERQRGNFPDRFSGHQFPNYSSELNVNALLLGDSALYLCASSAGTGSRSYEQYFGPGTRLTVT.

The chain has TRBV7-6 and TRBJ2-5; 8 bases match TRBD1. V dropped 6 bases and J dropped 5; count of bases not matched to a gene: 8. The V gene's germline CDR1 is SGHVS and CDR2 FNYEAQ. The CDR3 has 14 residues. CDR3 protein: CASRRGTGQETQYF. The DNA for the CDR3 is TGTGCCAGCAGACGCGGGACAGGACAGGAGACCCAGTACTTC.

V gene TRBV2 combines with J gene TRBJ2-7, with TRBD1 as a possible D gene (5 bases). The CDR3 covers 12 residues. Germline V gives CDR1 SNHLY, CDR2 FYNNEI. V lost 6 bases, J lost 3 bases, and 9 bases lay in between. The CDR3 here is CASRADSYEQYF. The CDR3 bases are TGTGCCAGCAGGGCCGACAGCTACGAGCAGTACTTC.

The V gene is TRBV7-2, the J gene TRBJ2-3; D remains unclear. CDR1 is SGHTA, CDR2 FQGNSA, per germline. CDR3 length equals 11 residues. V shed 3 bases and J shed 5 bases, with 3 bases lying between them. The CDR3 loop reads CASSFLDTQYF. CDR3 sequence (DNA): TGTGCCAGCAGCTTCTTAGATACGCAGTATTTT.

The gene calls are TRBV10-2 and TRBJ2-3, with 7 bases aligning to TRBD2. Trimming cost V 8 bases and J 2 bases; bases outside gene matches: 4. The germline V gene encodes CDR1 WSHSY and CDR2 SAAADI. The CDR3 spans 13 residues. This chain's CDR3 is CASERGFTDTQYF. The CDR3 DNA reads TGCGCCAGCGAGCGGGGCTTCACAGATACGCAGTATTTT.

The chain combines TRBV19 with TRBJ1-2, with unresolved D. CDR3 length equals 13 residues. Germline CDR1 is LNHDA and CDR2 is SQIVND (reference sequence). V was trimmed by 3 bases and J by 2 bases, leaving 7 bases between them. The CDR3 loop reads CASSIRGNYGYTF. The CDR3 DNA reads as TGTGCCAGTAGTATTCGAGGGAACTATGGCTACACCTTC. The full variable domain, its missing parts supplied by reference TRBV19 and TRBJ1-2, is DGGITQSPKYLFRKEGQNVTLSCEQNLNHDAMYWYRQDPGQGLRLIYYSQIVNDFQKGDIAEGYSVSREKKESFPLTVTSAQKNPTAFYLCASSIRGNYGYTFGSGTRLTVV.

The chain uses TRBV27 and TRBJ2-7, with TRBD1 matching over 8 bases. The CDR3 runs to 15 residues. Trimming took 2 bases from V and 4 from J; bases not matched to a gene: 7. Germline CDR1 reads MNHEY; CDR2 reads SMNVEV (reference sequence). DNA for the CDR3: TGTGCCAGCAGTTTAACAGGGGGGCCCTGGTACGAGCAGTACTTC. It yields the protein CASSLTGGPWYEQYF.

The chain combines TRBV27 with TRBJ2-1, with D perhaps TRBD2 (6 bases). Germline V gene data show CDR1 as MNHEY and CDR2 as SMNVEV (reference sequence). The CDR3 runs 12 residues. Between the trimmed V and J ends, which lost 7 bases and 8 bases, there was a span of 12 bases. The DNA for the CDR3 is TGTGCCAGCATGGACTACCGAGATGAGCAGTTCTTC. Protein product: CASMDYRDEQFF.

This clone has only a few counts. This chain links TRBV19 with TRBJ2-1; 16 bases agree with TRBD2. The ends lost 4 bases at V and 8 bases at J; junction bases unmatched: 8. The CDR3 is 17 residues long. Germline V CDR1 and CDR2: LNHDA, SQIVND (reference sequence). The CDR3 DNA sequence: TGTGCCAGTAGTAGCCGAGGGACTAGCGGGAGGGCGGATGAGCAGTTCTTC. This gives the protein CASSSRGTSGRADEQFF.

The CDR3 DNA reads TGCGCCAGCAGCTTGGTAGAGGGAGGGGCCTTCACCTTC. This sequence encodes CASSLVEGGAFTF. The V and J genes are TRBV5-1 and TRBJ1-2; possible D gene TRBD1, 5 bases. This CDR3 has 13 amino acids. V lost 0 bases and J lost 13, with 16 bases in between. The germline CDR1 and CDR2 sequences are SGHRS and YFSETQ.

The chain employs TRBV5-8 and TRBJ1-4; D possibly corresponds to TRBD1 (6 bases). Trimming took 5 bases from V and 2 from J, leaving 13 bases between them. The CDR3 is 15 residues long. Germline loops: CDR1 SGHTS, CDR2 YDEGEE. The CDR3 nucleotides read TGTGCCAGCAGGACCGGACAGCCTACTAATGAAAAACTGTTTTTT. Translating gives CASRTGQPTNEKLFF. Complete variable domain (other parts from reference TRBV5-8 and TRBJ1-4): EAGVTQSPTHLIKTRGQQATLRCSPISGHTSVYWYQQALGLGLQFLLWYDEGEERNRGNFPPRFSGRQFPNYSSELNVNALELEDSALYLCASRTGQPTNEKLFFGSGTQLSVL.

The rearrangement joins TRBV28 to TRBJ2-7; 7 nucleotides agree with TRBD1. The germline CDR1 and CDR2 sequences are MDHEN and SYDVKM. With 0 bases clipped from V and 5 bases from J, the junction kept 4 bases outside the gene matches. This CDR3 contains 14 residues. CDR3 in amino acids: CASSLWHRGHEQYF. CDR3 in DNA: TGTGCCAGCAGTTTATGGCACAGGGGCCACGAGCAGTACTTC.

V gene TRBV29-1 combines with J gene TRBJ2-3, with D perhaps TRBD2 (7 bases). CDR3 length: 15 amino acids. V was trimmed by 1 base and J by 5 bases, leaving 16 bases between them. Per germline, CDR1 SQVTM and CDR2 ANQGSEA. The CDR3 here is CSVEGPGGRKDTQYF. CDR3 bases: TGCAGCGTTGAAGGCCCCGGGGGGCGGAAAGATACGCAGTATTTT.

The J gene is TRBJ2-7, the V gene TRBV21-1; TRBD1 was called by the table and not checked on the DNA. TRBV21-1 is labeled a pseudogene. The CDR3 loop spans 16 amino acids. CDR3 coding DNA: TGTGCCAGCAGCAGTGGGCGGGACAGAAACTCCTACGAGCAGTACTTC. Translation gives CASSSGRDRNSYEQYF.

The chain is built from TRBV19 and TRBJ2-2; possibly TRBD2 for D (7 bases). This CDR3 is 14 amino acids long. Trimming shortened V by 7 bases and J by 4 bases, and 13 bases separated the two germline ends. CDR1 and CDR2 from the germline V gene are LNHDA and SQIVND (reference sequence). The CDR3 sequence: CASNGGRSTGELFF. CDR3 DNA sequence: TGTGCCAGTAACGGGGGGCGAAGCACCGGGGAGCTGTTTTTT.

The V and J genes are TRBV11-3 and TRBJ2-1; the D is unclear. Germline CDR1 reads SGHNT; CDR2 reads YENEEA. Trimming removed 3 bases at V and 0 bases at J, with 12 bases between. The CDR3 totals 16 residues. The CDR3 DNA follows: TGTGCCAGCAGCTTTATCGGAGCGAGCTCCTACAATGAGCAGTTCTTC. Translating it yields CASSFIGASSYNEQFF. Looking up the rest from reference TRBV11-3 and TRBJ2-1 gives the full variable domain: EAGVVQSPRYKIIEKKQPVAFWCNPISGHNTLYWYLQNLGQGPELLIRYENEEAVDDSQLPKDRFSAERLKGVDSTLKIQPAELGDSAVYLCASSFIGASSYNEQFFGPGTRLTVL.

This clone was counted once. The V call is TRBV29-1, the J call TRBJ1-2, with no clear D. In germline, CDR1 is SQVTM, CDR2 ANQGSEA. V was shortened by 0 bases and J by 7 bases, with 15 bases between the two germline ends. The CDR3 totals 14 residues. The CDR3 DNA follows: TGCAGCGTTGAAGAGTTGGAAGGTCGAGGTGGCTACACCTTC. This encodes CSVEELEGRGGYTF. Supplemented by reference TRBV29-1 and TRBJ1-2, the full variable domain reads SAVISQKPSRDICQRGTSLTIQCQVDSQVTMMFWYRQQPGQSLTLIATANQGSEATYESGFVIDKFPISRPNLTFSTLTVSNMSPEDSSIYLCSVEELEGRGGYTFGSGTRLTVV.

For this clone: The germline gene is not matched at one end of the junction; a read error may be the cause. The chain combines TRBV27 with TRBJ2-7; 10 bases fit TRBD2. This CDR3 spans 16 amino acids. CDR1 and CDR2 from the germline V gene are MNHEY and SMNVEV (reference sequence). In DNA form, the CDR3 reads TGTGCCAGCAGCTCATTAGCGGGGGGTAACATTTACGATCAGTACTTC. It is translated as CASSSLAGGNIYDQYF.

The gene calls are TRBV11-3 and TRBJ2-3, with D perhaps matching TRBD2 (6 bases). V dropped 3 bases and J dropped 3 bases, with 10 bases sitting between them. The CDR3 spans 14 residues. CDR1 SGHNT and CDR2 YENEEA come from the germline V gene. Here the CDR3 reads CASSLRLATDTQYF. The CDR3 DNA follows: TGTGCCAGCAGCTTGCGGCTAGCGACAGATACGCAGTATTTT.

The rearrangement joins TRBV5-6 to TRBJ1-6; D gene ambiguous. V lost 4 bases and J lost 10, with 24 bases in between. The CDR3 length is 17 residues. Germline CDR1 SGHDT, CDR2 YYEEEE. CDR3 coding DNA: TGTGCCAGCAGCAAATGGACGGGTTTCTGGTCCGGGTCACCCCTCCACTTT. Encoded protein: CASSKWTGFWSGSPLHF.

The chain combines TRBV12-5 with TRBJ2-5, with TRBD2 matching 8 bases. Germline V CDR1 and CDR2: LGHNT, FRNRAP. The V segment lost 6 bases and the J segment 4 bases; nucleotides outside the gene matches: 7. This CDR3 spans 14 amino acids. CDR3 protein: CASGSAGGVETQYF. The CDR3 DNA reads TGTGCTAGTGGGTCGGCGGGAGGAGTAGAGACCCAGTACTTC. The full variable domain, completed using reference TRBV12-5 and TRBJ2-5, is DARVTQTPRHKVTEMGQEVTMRCQPILGHNTVFWYRQTMMQGLELLAYFRNRAPLDDSGMPKDRFSAEMPDATLATLKIQPSEPRDSAVYFCASGSAGGVETQYFGPGTRLLVL.

J is TRBJ2-3 and V is TRBV12-5; D is undetermined. V lost 2 bases to trimming and J lost 6 bases, with 18 bases between them. Germline loops: CDR1 LGHNT, CDR2 FRNRAP. This CDR3 has 16 residues. The DNA for the CDR3 is TGTGCTAGTGGTTTGCAAGCGACCGCCGGCCCCGATACGCAGTATTTT. Amino acids: CASGLQATAGPDTQYF.